Listed below are T cell receptor beta chains from one sample, sequenced in a study of T-cell reconstitution after alpha-beta-depleted transplantation in children. TCRdb analysed the PCR reads with MiXCR anew, one entry per CDR3 protein. The repertoire consists of about 360,000 distinct CDR3 sequences, with less than 15% occurring once and the leading ten covering roughly 4.3%. The material was PBMCs, obtained from the stem cell graft. The source of these receptors is a human donor who donated a stem cell graft to a child with Fanconi anemia. CDR3s include the opening cysteine and the closing phenylalanine or tryptophan. The D gene is left open where the match is weak. Size tells how often a clone was seen (once, few, many) or the class of an expanded clone, and some rows leave it out.

d_call	j_call	v_call	clone_size	cdr3_nt	cdr3_aa
.	TRBJ2-5	TRBV24-1	.	TGTGCCACCAGTACAACCTACCAAGAGACCCAGTACTTC	CATSTTYQETQYF
.	TRBJ1-2	TRBV6-5	many	TGTGCCAGCAGACGGACTGGGGAATCCAACTATGGCTACACCTTC	CASRRTGESNYGYTF
.	TRBJ2-3	TRBV3-1	few	TGTGCCAGCAGCCAATCGATCGGCACAGATACGCAGTATTTT	CASSQSIGTDTQYF
.	TRBJ1-5	TRBV3-1	.	TGTGCCAGCAGCCAAGACAGAACCCCGGGGCAGCCCCAGCATTTT	CASSQDRTPGQPQHF
TRBD2	TRBJ2-2	TRBV5-1	few	TGCGCCACGGGGGAGGGGCCGAACACCGGGGAGCTGTTTTTT	CATGEGPNTGELFF
TRBD1	TRBJ1-5	TRBV9	many	TGTGCCAGCAGCCCCCGCACAGGGGATCAGCCCCAGCATTTT	CASSPRTGDQPQHF
.	TRBJ2-1	TRBV6-2/TRBV6-3	many	TGTGCCAGCAATCAGGACATTTCCTACAATGAGCAGTTCTTC	CASNQDISYNEQFF
TRBD2	TRBJ2-2	TRBV5-1	many	TGCGCCAGCAGCCTTCAGACTAGCGGGCTTACCACCGGGGAGCTGTTTTTT	CASSLQTSGLTTGELFF
TRBD1	TRBJ2-1	TRBV20-1	.	TGCAGTGTCCCCCCGGACAGGGGTACGTTTGAGCAGTTCTTC	CSVPPDRGTFEQFF
.	TRBJ1-2	TRBV3-1	.	TGTGCCAGCGCCGGAGGACTCAACTATGGCTACACCTTC	CASAGGLNYGYTF
.	TRBJ2-3	TRBV4-1	.	TGCGCCAGCAGCCAACGGCAACTTCAGGACACAGATACGCAGTATTTT	CASSQRQLQDTDTQYF
.	TRBJ1-6	TRBV6-1	few	TGTGCCAGCAGTCGAGAGGGACCCAGAAGCTCCTATAATTCACCCCTCCACTTT	CASSREGPRSSYNSPLHF
.	TRBJ1-1	TRBV20-1	many	TGCAGTGCTAGAGATCGAAGGCTGGCGAACACTGAAGCTTTCTTT	CSARDRRLANTEAFF
.	TRBJ2-2	TRBV15	many	TGTGCCACCAGCAGAGGAAGGGTGGACACCGGGGAGCTGTTTTTT	CATSRGRVDTGELFF
.	TRBJ2-3	TRBV7-9	.	TGTGCCAGCAGCACCTCAGGGGCAGATACGCAGTATTTT	CASSTSGADTQYF
.	TRBJ2-4	TRBV9	.	TGTGCCAGCAGCGAGCAGGGCAAAAACATTCAGTACTTC	CASSEQGKNIQYF
.	TRBJ2-5	TRBV12-3/TRBV12-4	few	TGTGCCAGCAGTTTAAGGGATTGGGAGACCCAGTACTTC	CASSLRDWETQYF
.	TRBJ2-2	TRBV5-5	.	TGTGCCAGCAGCTTGGCGGTGTGGGGATCGTCCGGGGAGCTGTTTTTT	CASSLAVWGSSGELFF
.	TRBJ1-5	TRBV19	.	TGTGCCAGTAGGAGGACGAGGAGCAATCAGCCCCAGCATTTT	CASRRTRSNQPQHF
.	TRBJ2-4	TRBV5-5	many	TGTGCCAGCAGCCTTCGACCGAAAAACATTCAGTACTTC	CASSLRPKNIQYF
.	TRBJ1-1	TRBV5-1	few	TGCGCCAGCAGAGAACAGACCATGAACACTGAAGCTTTCTTT	CASREQTMNTEAFF
.	TRBJ2-5	TRBV11-2	many	TGTGCCAGCAGCTTAGCCACAGGGAGAGAGACCCAGTACTTC	CASSLATGRETQYF
.	TRBJ2-5	TRBV4-1	once	TGCGCCAGCAGCCAAGTTGAGCGACCGATGCAAGAGACCCAGTACTTC	CASSQVERPMQETQYF
TRBD1	TRBJ2-3	TRBV12-3/TRBV12-4	few	TGTGCCAGCAGTTCATCCTCCGGGACAGAAAGATATTTT	CASSSSSGTERYF
TRBD1	TRBJ1-2	TRBV4-3	few	TGCGCCAGCAGCCTCCTCCTGACAGGGCCTAACTATGGCTACACCTTC	CASSLLLTGPNYGYTF
.	TRBJ2-1	TRBV5-5	many	TGTGCCAGCAGACTGCACGACGGATACAATGAGCAGTTCTTC	CASRLHDGYNEQFF